These 19 T cell receptor beta chains were sequenced from one sample in a study of technical replicates of blood from a handful of donors. Sequenced by immunoSEQ multiplex PCR; TCRdb stores in-frame clones only, minus some. The table has about 48,000 clones, roughly 90% seen once. Sequencing was carried out using PBMCs. The receptors derive from a human donor in good health. Some clones in this sample may be carry-over from other donors' samples.

The V gene is TRBV28, the J gene TRBJ1-2; possible D gene TRBD1, 5 bases. Trimming removed 7 bases at V and 7 bases at J, with 13 bases between. CDR1 is MDHEN, CDR2 SYDVKM, per germline. This CDR3 comprises 12 residues. This CDR3 reads CASKVMGGGYTF. The CDR3 DNA sequence: TGTGCCAGCAAAGTGATGGGGGGTGGCTACACCTTC.

J is TRBJ1-1 and V is TRBV7-2; unclear D gene. Deletions cut 3 bases from V and 3 bases from J, with 11 bases between. This CDR3 is 14 amino acids long. Germline V CDR1 and CDR2: SGHTA, FQGNSA. CDR3 in amino acids: CASSFTVSDTEAFF. The CDR3 DNA is TGTGCCAGCAGCTTCACCGTCAGCGACACTGAAGCTTTCTTT.

This clone has only one observation. This rearrangement joins TRBV27 to TRBJ2-7, with 8 nucleotides matching TRBD1. Trimming cost V 4 bases and J 2 bases; bases outside gene matches: 4. The CDR3 covers 14 residues. From germline, CDR1 is MNHEY and CDR2 SMNVEV (reference sequence). Written as DNA, the CDR3 is TGTGCCAGCAGTTGGGGACAGGTCGCCTACGAGCAGTACTTC. It translates to CASSWGQVAYEQYF.

A word on this clone: The junction departs from the called germline gene at one end, perhaps through a read error. The gene calls are TRBV29-1 and TRBJ1-6; tentatively, D is TRBD1 (6 bases). This CDR3 spans 14 amino acids. Germline V lookup: CDR1 SQVTM, CDR2 ANQGSEA. CDR3 bases: TGCAGCGTTCAAGACCTAGGGGGTAATTCACCCCTCCACTTT. This translates into CSVQDLGGNSPLHF.

This clone was recorded only once. The chain carries TRBV4-1 and TRBJ1-2; D might be TRBD1 (5 bases). CDR3 length: 15 amino acids. Germline CDR1 is MGHRA and CDR2 is YSYEKL. With 2 bases removed from V and 4 bases from J, the gap between germline ends came to 14 bases. CDR3 in DNA: TGCGCCAGCAGCCAACCGTCAGGGTACTCCTATGGCTACACCTTC. Protein product: CASSQPSGYSYGYTF.

The chain recombines TRBV10-2 with TRBJ2-7, with a weak D call TRBD2 (7 bases). This CDR3 contains 14 residues. Germline CDR1 and CDR2: WSHSY and SAAADI. Deletions cut 2 bases from V and 0 bases from J, with 8 bases between. The CDR3 coding sequence is TGCGCCAGCAGTGAGGGGGGGGCCTCCTACGAGCAGTACTTC. Encoded protein: CASSEGGASYEQYF.

This sequence joins TRBV9 and TRBJ2-2; TRBD1 is a possible D gene (6 bases). With 4 bases removed from V and 6 bases from J, the gap between germline ends came to 16 bases. Germline-derived CDR1 and CDR2 are SGDLS and YYNGEE. This CDR3 region has 15 residues. The CDR3 sequence is CASSLGAGAAGELFF. CDR3 coding DNA: TGTGCCAGCAGCCTGGGGGCAGGAGCCGCCGGGGAGCTGTTTTTT.

Written as DNA, the CDR3 is TGCGCCAGCAGCTTAGGAGAACGTGGCTACACCTTC. This encodes CASSLGERGYTF. The chain couples TRBV5-1 to TRBJ1-2; D is undetermined. The V and J ends lost 2 bases and 7 bases respectively, with 9 bases between them. The germline CDR1 and CDR2 sequences are SGHRS and YFSETQ. The CDR3 extends over 12 amino acids. The variable domain in full, with the rest retrieved from reference TRBV5-1 and TRBJ1-2, is KAGVTQTPRYLIKTRGQQVTLSCSPISGHRSVSWYQQTPGQGLQFLFEYFSETQRNKGNFPGRFSGRQFSNSRSEMNVSTLELGDSALYLCASSLGERGYTFGSGTRLTVV.

This clone came up once. DNA for the CDR3: TGCGCCAGCAGCTCCATCTATAGCGGGACCCAAAACATTCAGTACTTC. This sequence encodes CASSSIYSGTQNIQYF. The chain links TRBV5-1 to TRBJ2-4; 8 bases are a match to TRBD2. Germline-derived CDR1 and CDR2 are SGHRS and YFSETQ. This CDR3 region has 16 residues. The trim removed 3 bases at V and 5 bases at J, leaving 10 bases unmatched.

The rearrangement uses TRBV7-2 and TRBJ1-5, with TRBD1 identical over 9 bases. After removal of 5 bases from V and 7 bases from J, the junction contained 6 bases not matched to a gene. The CDR3 sequence is 14 residues long. The germline CDR1 and CDR2 sequences are SGHTA and FQGNSA. For the CDR3, the DNA is TGTGCCAGCAGCCTCAGGACAGGGGACCAGCCCCAGCATTTT. It translates to CASSLRTGDQPQHF.

The CDR3 nucleotides are TGTGCCAGCAGCTTTAGGACTAGTATTGGCGAGCAGTACTTC. Its protein product is CASSFRTSIGEQYF. This rearrangement joins TRBV7-8 to TRBJ2-7; TRBD2 agrees at 7 bases. The V gene end was trimmed by 3 bases and the J gene end by 6 bases; junction bases not matched to a gene: 8. The CDR3 loop spans 14 amino acids. Germline V gene sequence: CDR1 SGHVS, CDR2 FQNEAQ.

The chain joins TRBV27 to TRBJ2-7, with 12 positions matching TRBD2. This CDR3 spans 12 amino acids. Germline lookup yields CDR1 MNHEY and CDR2 SMNVEV (reference sequence). The CDR3 is CALAGGLYEQYF. CDR3 nucleotides: TGTGCACTAGCGGGGGGTCTTTACGAGCAGTACTTC.

The chain links TRBV10-3 to TRBJ1-4; weak D call: TRBD1 (5 bases). Germline CDR1 and CDR2: ENHRY and SYGVKD. The CDR3 contains 13 residues. Trimming left V 6 bases short and J 7 bases short, with 12 bases between. CDR3 sequence reads: CAISGGGFEKLFF. CDR3 coding DNA: TGTGCCATCAGCGGGGGGGGTTTTGAAAAACTGTTTTTT.

The V call is TRBV5-1, the J call TRBJ1-6, with D uncertain. The germline gives CDR1 SGHRS, CDR2 YFSETQ. The germline V and J ends were trimmed by 5 bases and 9 bases, with 15 bases remaining between them. The CDR3 is made up of 14 amino acids. The CDR3 here is CASRGDGVGSPLHF. The CDR3 DNA is TGCGCCAGCAGGGGAGATGGGGTGGGTTCACCCCTCCACTTT.

The chain employs TRBV6-5 and TRBJ2-7; 8 nucleotides match TRBD2. From germline, CDR1 is MNHEY and CDR2 SVGAGI. V lost 2 bases and J lost 0; bases outside the gene matches: 3. This CDR3 comprises 15 residues. The CDR3 nucleotides read TGTGCCAGCAGTTACGGAGCGGGAGACTCCTACGAGCAGTACTTC. This encodes CASSYGAGDSYEQYF.

The chain combines TRBV2 with TRBJ1-5; weak D call: TRBD1 (6 bases). CDR3 size: 13 residues. V was pared by 8 bases and J by 6 bases, with 14 bases between. CDR1 is SNHLY and CDR2 is FYNNEI in the germline V gene. CDR3 region: CASQTGFGQPQHF. The DNA of the CDR3 is TGTGCCAGCCAAACAGGGTTTGGTCAGCCCCAGCATTTT. Supplemented by reference TRBV2 and TRBJ1-5, the full variable domain reads EPEVTQTPSHQVTQMGQEVILRCVPISNHLYFYWYRQILGQKVEFLVSFYNNEISEKSEIFDDQFSVERPDGSNFTLKIRSTKLEDSAMYFCASQTGFGQPQHFGDGTRLSIL.

V and J are TRBV19 and TRBJ2-1; 8 nucleotides match TRBD2. Germline V CDR1 and CDR2: LNHDA, SQIVND (reference sequence). The CDR3 spans 16 residues. Trimming removed 3 bases from V and 8 bases from J; junction bases left unmatched: 12. CDR3 sequence (DNA): TGTGCCAGTAGTATCCCGGGGGGCGGGAGGAATTATGAGCAGTTCTTC. Translation: CASSIPGGGRNYEQFF.

Here the CDR3 DNA reads TGTGCCAGTAGGCTGCAAGGTGGGGCGAACACTGAAGCTTTCTTT. As protein: CASRLQGGANTEAFF. This sequence joins TRBV19 and TRBJ1-1, with D possibly being TRBD1 (5 bases). Germline V lookup: CDR1 LNHDA, CDR2 SQIVND (reference sequence). The CDR3 contains 15 residues. V was clipped by 6 bases and J by 1 base, with 15 bases between them. The variable domain in full, with the rest retrieved from reference TRBV19 and TRBJ1-1, is DGGITQSPKYLFRKEGQNVTLSCEQNLNHDAMYWYRQDPGQGLRLIYYSQIVNDFQKGDIAEGYSVSREKKESFPLTVTSAQKNPTAFYLCASRLQGGANTEAFFGQGTRLTVV.

This chain connects TRBV4-3 to TRBJ1-2, with TRBD1 matching over 8 bases. Trimming at V came to 2 bases and at J to 4 bases, leaving 3 bases not matched to a gene. The germline V gene encodes CDR1 LGHNA and CDR2 YSLEER. CDR3 length: 14 residues. In DNA, the CDR3 is TGCGCCAGCAGCCAAACGGACAGGGTCTATGGCTACACCTTC. Amino acid sequence: CASSQTDRVYGYTF.